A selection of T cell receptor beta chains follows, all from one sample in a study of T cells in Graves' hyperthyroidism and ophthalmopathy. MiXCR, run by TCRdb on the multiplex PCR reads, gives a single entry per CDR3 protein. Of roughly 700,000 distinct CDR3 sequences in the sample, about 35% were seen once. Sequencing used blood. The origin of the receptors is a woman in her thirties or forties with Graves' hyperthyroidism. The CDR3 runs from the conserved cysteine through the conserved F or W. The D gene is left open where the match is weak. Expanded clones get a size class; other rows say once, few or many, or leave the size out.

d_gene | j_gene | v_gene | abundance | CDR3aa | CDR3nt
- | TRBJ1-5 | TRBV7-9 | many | CASSFTGGRGGINQPQHF | TGTGCCAGCAGCTTCACCGGCGGACGCGGCGGCATCAATCAGCCCCAGCATTTT
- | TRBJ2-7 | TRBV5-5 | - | CASSLAPSLDYEQYF | TGTGCCAGCAGCTTGGCCCCTTCCCTCGACTACGAGCAGTACTTC
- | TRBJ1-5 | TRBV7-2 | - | CASSVSGGTETQRF | TGTGCCAGCAGCGTTAGCGGGGGGACGGAGACCCAGCGTTTT
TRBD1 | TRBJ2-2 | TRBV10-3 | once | CAVSEKVDRVELFF | TGTGCCGTCAGTGAGAAAGTGGACAGGGTCGAGCTGTTTTTT
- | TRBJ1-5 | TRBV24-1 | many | CATSTVGFQPQHF | TGTGCCACCAGTACCGTGGGGTTCCAGCCCCAGCATTTT
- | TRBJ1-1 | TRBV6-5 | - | CASSYSGFSQNTEAFF | TGCGCCAGCAGTTACTCGGGATTCTCCCAGAACACTGAAGCTTTCTTT
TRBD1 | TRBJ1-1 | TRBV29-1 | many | CSALGTGRSNTEAFF | TGCAGCGCCCTAGGGACAGGTAGATCGAACACTGAAGCTTTCTTT
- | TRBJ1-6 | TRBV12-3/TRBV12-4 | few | CANRRFIRDGFGNSPLHF | TGTGCCAACCGGCGATTTATACGCGACGGATTCGGAAATTCACCCCTCCACTTT
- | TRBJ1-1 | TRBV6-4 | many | CASSSGVGTEAFF | TGTGCCAGCAGTAGCGGGGTTGGGACTGAAGCTTTCTTT
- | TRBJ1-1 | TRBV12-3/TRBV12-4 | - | CASALAGAIIAEAFF | TGTGCTAGTGCCCTTGCCGGGGCGATCATCGCTGAAGCTTTCTTT
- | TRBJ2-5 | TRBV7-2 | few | CASSLNPWGGQETQYF | TGTGCCAGCAGCTTAAACCCCTGGGGTGGCCAAGAGACCCAGTACTTC
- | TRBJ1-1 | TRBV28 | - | CASSLNWFTEAFF | TGTGCCAGCAGTTTAAATTGGTTTACTGAAGCTTTCTTT
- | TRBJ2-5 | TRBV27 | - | CASSPYREQTQYF | TGTGCCAGCAGTCCGTACAGGGAACAGACCCAGTACTTC
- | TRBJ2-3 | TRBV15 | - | CATSRDWVSDTQYF | TGTGCCACCAGCAGAGATTGGGTCTCAGATACGCAGTATTTT
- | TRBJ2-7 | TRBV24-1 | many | CATSGAFGEQYF | TGTGCCACCAGTGGAGCGTTCGGCGAGCAGTACTTC
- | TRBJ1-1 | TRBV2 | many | CASRPVSAQMNTEAFF | TGTGCCAGCAGGCCAGTCTCAGCCCAAATGAACACTGAAGCTTTCTTT
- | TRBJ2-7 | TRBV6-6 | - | CASSYSPMSSYEQYF | TGTGCCAGCAGTTACTCTCCGATGAGCTCCTACGAGCAGTACTTC
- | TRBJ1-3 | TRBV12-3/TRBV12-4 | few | CASSLTGSRSGNTIYF | TGTGCCAGCAGTTTAACGGGATCACGATCTGGAAACACCATATATTTT
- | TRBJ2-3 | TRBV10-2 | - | CASSEVLRTESTDTQYF | TGCGCCAGCAGTGAGGTCTTGAGGACAGAGAGCACAGATACGCAGTATTTT
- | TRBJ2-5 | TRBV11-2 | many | CASSLGMGETQYF | TGTGCCAGCAGCTTAGGGATGGGTGAGACCCAGTACTTC
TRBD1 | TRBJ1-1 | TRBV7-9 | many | CASSGQGTENTEAFF | TGTGCCAGCAGTGGACAGGGGACCGAGAACACTGAAGCTTTCTTT
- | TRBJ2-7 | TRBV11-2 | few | CASSLVAEFSYEQYF | TGTGCCAGCAGCTTAGTTGCAGAGTTTTCCTACGAGCAGTACTTC
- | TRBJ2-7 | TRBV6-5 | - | CASSLGRDGYTYEQYF | TGTGCCAGCAGTCTCGGACGGGATGGCTACACCTACGAGCAGTACTTC
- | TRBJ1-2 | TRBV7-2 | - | CASSSQDPLGEGSGYTF | TGTGCCAGCAGCAGCCAAGATCCCTTAGGGGAAGGGTCTGGCTACACCTTC
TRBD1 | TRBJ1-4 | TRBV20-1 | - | CSALPGTASIEKLFF | TGCAGTGCCCTGCCTGGGACAGCAAGTATCGAAAAACTGTTTTTT
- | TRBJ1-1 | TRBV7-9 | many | CASSLVTDEAFF | TGTGCCAGCAGCTTAGTTACGGATGAAGCTTTCTTT
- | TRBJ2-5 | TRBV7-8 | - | CASGEKHKTQYF | TGTGCCAGCGGGGAAAAGCACAAGACCCAGTACTTC
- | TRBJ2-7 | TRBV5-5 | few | CASSWGRVALDEQYF | TGTGCCAGCAGCTGGGGTCGAGTAGCGCTCGACGAGCAGTACTTC
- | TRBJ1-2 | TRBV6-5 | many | CASSLSGANYGYTF | TGTGCCAGCTCCCTCTCCGGGGCTAACTATGGCTACACCTTC
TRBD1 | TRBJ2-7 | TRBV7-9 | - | CASSYRTGDSYEQYF | TGTGCCAGCAGCTATCGGACAGGGGACTCCTACGAGCAGTACTTC
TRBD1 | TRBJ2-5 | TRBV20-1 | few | CSAIPGQGTETQYF | TGCAGTGCTATACCGGGACAGGGGACGGAGACCCAGTACTTC
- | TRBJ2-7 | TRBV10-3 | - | CAAGPGGANYEQYF | TGTGCCGCTGGCCCAGGGGGGGCGAACTACGAGCAGTACTTC
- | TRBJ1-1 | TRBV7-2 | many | CASSLQTGVNTEAFF | TGTGCCAGCAGCTTACAAACAGGCGTGAACACTGAAGCTTTCTTT
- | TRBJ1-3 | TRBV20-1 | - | CSVRDGSSGNTIYF | TGCAGTGTTAGAGATGGGAGCTCTGGAAACACCATATATTTT
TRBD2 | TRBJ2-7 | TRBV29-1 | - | CSRAGGEQYF | TGCAGCCGAGCGGGGGGGGAGCAGTACTTC
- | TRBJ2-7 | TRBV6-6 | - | CATQGYTYEQYF | TGTGCCACCCAGGGATATACCTACGAGCAGTACTTC
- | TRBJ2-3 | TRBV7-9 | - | CASSMGSDTQYF | TGTGCCAGCAGCATGGGGTCAGATACGCAGTATTTT
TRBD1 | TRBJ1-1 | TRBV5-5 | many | CASTRTGGLAGEAFF | TGTGCCAGCACTCGGACAGGGGGTTTGGCGGGTGAAGCTTTCTTT
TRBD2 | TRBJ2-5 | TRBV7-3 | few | CASSLAVGRAFRETQYF | TGCGCCAGCAGCTTGGCAGTCGGGAGGGCCTTTCGAGAGACCCAGTACTTC
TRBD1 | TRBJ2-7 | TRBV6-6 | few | CASSYRQGDSYEQYF | TGTGCCAGCAGTTACCGACAGGGGGATTCCTACGAGCAGTACTTC
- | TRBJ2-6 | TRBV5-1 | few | CASSDSVSGANVLTF | TGCGCCAGCAGCGACAGTGTCTCTGGGGCCAACGTCCTGACTTTC
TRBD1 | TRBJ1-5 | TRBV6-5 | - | CASSSTAGTGNQPQHF | TGTGCCAGCAGTTCAACGGCCGGGACAGGGAATCAGCCCCAGCATTTT
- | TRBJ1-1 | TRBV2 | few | CASSPGTLEAFF | TGTGCCAGCAGTCCCGGGACCCTTGAAGCTTTCTTT
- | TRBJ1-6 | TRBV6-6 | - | CASTMQGLSYNSPLHF | TGTGCCAGCACCATGCAGGGACTCTCCTATAATTCACCCCTCCACTTT
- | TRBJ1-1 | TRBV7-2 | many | CASSAWTGRETAFF | TGTGCCAGCAGCGCTTGGACGGGGAGAGAGACAGCTTTCTTT
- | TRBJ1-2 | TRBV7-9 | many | CASSLGLLPADGYTF | TGTGCCAGCAGCCTGGGACTCCTCCCAGCAGATGGCTACACCTTC
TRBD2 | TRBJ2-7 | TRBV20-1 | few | CSASRRGSGVREQYF | TGCAGTGCTAGCCGACGAGGTAGCGGGGTGCGGGAGCAGTACTTC
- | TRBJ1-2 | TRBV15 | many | CATSRGGKAGLGNTF | TGTGCCACCAGCAGGGGAGGAAAGGCAGGGCTGGGCAACACCTTC
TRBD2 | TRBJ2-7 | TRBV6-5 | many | CASSPWTSGSEQYF | TGTGCCAGCAGCCCCTGGACTAGCGGGAGCGAGCAGTACTTC
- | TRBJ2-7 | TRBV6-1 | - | CASRPRQTYYEQYF | TGTGCCAGCCGCCCTCGACAGACCTACTACGAGCAGTACTTC